This TCR beta chain was captured in a study of regulatory T cells in long-lasting Graves disease. The sample holds a few counts of this clonotype. Its target is not known. Whole-study results and caveats: Persistent disease favored TRBV28, TRBJ1-2 and TRBJ2-5.

CDR3 regions were amplified by Arm-PCR using iRepertoire HTBI primers to build TCR beta libraries. Under the authors' procedure: Sample data revealed approximately 56 TRBV and 14 TRBJ segments. TCRdb analysed the multiplex PCR reads with MiXCR anew, one entry per CDR3 protein. The V and J calls shown here were made by TCRdb, not taken from the authors' results. Among roughly 610,000 distinct CDR3 sequences listed, roughly 15% were seen once. The CDR3 runs to 13 residues. V lost 3 bases, J lost 0 bases, and 5 bases lay in between. The germline V gene encodes CDR1 MNHNS and CDR2 SASEGT. Time point meaning: newly diagnosed GD, antithyroid drugs for less than 3 months. Making the TCR library involved RNA that had been extracted from PBMCs. Into tubes containing EDTA, about 10 milliliters of peripheral blood were drawn. These data are also associated with another study on T cells in Graves' hyperthyroidism and ophthalmopathy.

This specimen was peripheral blood mononuclear cells (PBMCs), taken at new diagnosis, from a patient treated with antithyroid drugs. This TCR derives from a woman aged 25 to 39 with Graves disease. The rearrangement joins TRBV6-1 to TRBJ2-5; the D is unclear. Here the CDR3 reads CASSEGHQETQYF. The CDR3 DNA sequence: TGTGCCAGCAGTGAGGGCCACCAAGAGACCCAGTACTTC.